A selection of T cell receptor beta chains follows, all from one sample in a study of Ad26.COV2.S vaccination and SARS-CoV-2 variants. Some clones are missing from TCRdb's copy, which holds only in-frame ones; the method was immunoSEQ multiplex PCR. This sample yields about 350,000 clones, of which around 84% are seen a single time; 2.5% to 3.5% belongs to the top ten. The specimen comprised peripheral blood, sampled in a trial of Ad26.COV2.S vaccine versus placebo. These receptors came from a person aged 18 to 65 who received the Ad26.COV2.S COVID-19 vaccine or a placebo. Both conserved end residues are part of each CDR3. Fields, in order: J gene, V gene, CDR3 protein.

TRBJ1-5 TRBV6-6 CASAQGLGQPQHF
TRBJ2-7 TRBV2 CASRTIYEQYF
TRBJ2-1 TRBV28 CASSSPGTSGSDEQFF
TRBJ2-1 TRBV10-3 CAISADRVVNEQFF
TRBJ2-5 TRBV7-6 CASSFRLASQETQYF
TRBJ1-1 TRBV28 CASSEGARGNTEAFF
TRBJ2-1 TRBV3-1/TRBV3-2 CASSLRDRYNEQFF
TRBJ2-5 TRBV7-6 CASSLGPRDRETQYF
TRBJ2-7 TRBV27 CASSIRSGLYEQYF
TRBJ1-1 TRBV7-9 CASSLSDTEAFF
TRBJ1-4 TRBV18 CASSLGGTEKLFF
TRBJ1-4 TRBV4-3 CASSQVGGAEKLFF
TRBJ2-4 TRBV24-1 CATSSRRGANIQYF